This TCR beta chain is drawn from a study of blood T cell repertoires in COVID-19. Whole-study context: The origin of the acute and convalescent COVID-19 samples was the United States, Italy and Spain.

The germline V and J ends were trimmed by 4 bases and 1 base, with 17 bases remaining between them. Germline CDR1 SGDLS, CDR2 YYNGEE. CDR3 length: 17 amino acids. Original data processing: Amplified reference gene primers provided the basis for estimating nucleated cell counts. Libraries were prepared by immunoSEQ multiplex PCR; TCRdb keeps only in-frame clonotypes and omits some of them. That table furnishes V, J and clone size, whereas the DNA furnished D and trimming. Of 250,000 to 350,000 clones listed, 87% were seen once; the top ten hold 2.2%. This TCR was recovered from a woman between 45 and 60 years old who had recovered from COVID-19. The gene calls are TRBV9 and TRBJ2-2; tentative D call: TRBD2 (5 bases). Sequencing was done on a sample of peripheral blood. This chain's CDR3 is CASSFRRTLLNTGELFF. For the CDR3, the DNA is TGTGCCAGCAGCTTCAGGAGGACTCTCCTGAACACCGGGGAGCTGTTTTTT.